This TCR beta chain stems from a study of shared clonotypes between healthy human individuals. This table comes from immunoSEQ multiplex PCR, and its TCRdb copy is limited to in-frame clones, with some not included. The data contain fewer than 400,000 clones, under 80% of them singletons. The sequencing sample was made of memory CD4+ T cells sorted from blood. Subset noted: CD45RA-negative fraction. The sequence was collected from a man aged 25 to 45 in good health.

The CDR3 DNA reads as TGTGCCAGCAGTGGACTAGCGGGAGGGCCAAGGAATGAGCAGTTCTTC. Translation gives CASSGLAGGPRNEQFF. V is TRBV6-1 and J is TRBJ2-1; 14 nucleotides match TRBD2. Germline assignment: CDR1 MNHNS and CDR2 SASEGT. The CDR3 loop spans 16 amino acids. J was trimmed by 7 bases and V by 4 bases; bases with no gene match: 6.